One sample yielded the 15 T cell receptor beta chains listed below, sequenced in a study of T cell clones after liver transplantation. Some clones are missing from TCRdb's copy, which holds only in-frame ones; the method was immunoSEQ multiplex PCR. The profile shows 65,000 to 95,000 clones, 80% of them singletons. The source was CD4+ T cells from blood, collected before liver transplant. The origin of the receptors is a human donor who received a liver transplant.

The chain has TRBV10-3 and TRBJ1-1; D gene ambiguous. Trimming took 5 bases from V and 3 from J, leaving 7 bases between them. Germline V gene lookup returns CDR1 ENHRY and CDR2 SYGVKD. This CDR3 region has 12 residues. CDR3 in amino acids: CAISQTDTEAFF. In DNA form, the CDR3 reads TGTGCCATCAGTCAAACAGACACTGAAGCTTTCTTT.

This CDR3 is CASSLSAPPQAFF. DNA for the CDR3: TGTGCCAGCAGTTTATCCGCACCGCCTCAGGCTTTCTTT. This rearrangement joins TRBV28 to TRBJ1-1, with unresolved D. Trimming pared 1 base from V and 11 bases from J, leaving 14 bases between. The length of the CDR3 is 13 residues. Germline CDR1 is MDHEN and CDR2 is SYDVKM.

V is TRBV28 and J is TRBJ2-1; D assignment may be TRBD1 or TRBD2 (5 bases each). Germline V gives CDR1 MDHEN, CDR2 SYDVKM. V was trimmed by 7 bases and J by 4 bases, leaving 20 bases between them. This CDR3 has 16 residues. CDR3 sequence: CASTLLRGTRYNEQFF. The CDR3, as DNA: TGTGCCAGCACCCTACTACGTGGGACCCGATACAATGAGCAGTTCTTC.

J is TRBJ1-2 and V is TRBV28; D is unresolved. Trimming removed 6 bases at V and 6 bases at J, with 23 bases between. The CDR3 loop spans 16 amino acids. Germline V gene lookup returns CDR1 MDHEN and CDR2 SYDVKM. The CDR3 DNA is TGTGCCAGCAGCTCACCCGGTGGCCCCTCAGAGAATGGCTACACCTTC. Translated: CASSSPGGPSENGYTF.

The V call is TRBV9, the J call TRBJ2-5; TRBD2 aligns across 13 bases. The V gene end was trimmed by 4 bases and the J gene end by 2 bases; junction bases not matched to a gene: 11. There are 18 residues in the CDR3. CDR1 and CDR2 (germline): SGDLS, YYNGEE. CDR3 loop: CASSTRLAGGLEQETQYF. Written as DNA, the CDR3 is TGTGCCAGCAGCACTCGACTAGCGGGAGGCCTAGAGCAAGAGACCCAGTACTTC.

This chain connects TRBV18 to TRBJ1-5, with a weak D call TRBD1 (5 bases). The V gene's germline CDR1 is KGHSH and CDR2 LQKENI. This CDR3 comprises 16 residues. Trimming took off 4 bases at V and 7 bases at J, with 20 bases between the two ends. CDR3 region: CASSRDSPGTLQPQHF. The CDR3 DNA sequence: TGTGCCAGCTCACGCGACAGCCCCGGGACTTTACAGCCCCAGCATTTT. The whole variable domain, filled in from reference TRBV18 and TRBJ1-5, reads NAGVMQNPRHLVRRRGQEARLRCSPMKGHSHVYWYRQLPEEGLKFMVYLQKENIIDESGMPKERFSAEFPKEGPSILRIQQVVRGDSAAYFCASSRDSPGTLQPQHFGDGTRLSIL.

The V and J genes are TRBV2 and TRBJ2-1; D is possibly TRBD2 (5 bases). The CDR3 runs 15 residues. Trimming shortened V by 8 bases and J by 2 bases, and 16 bases separated the two germline ends. Germline V gene sequence: CDR1 SNHLY, CDR2 FYNNEI. CDR3 in DNA: TGTGCCAGCGTGGGAATTCGGGGAGCCTACAATGAGCAGTTCTTC. Its protein is CASVGIRGAYNEQFF.

The J gene is TRBJ1-5, the V gene TRBV18; D is unclear. Trimming cost V 3 bases and J 4 bases, with 7 bases left between them. Germline V gives CDR1 KGHSH, CDR2 LQKENI. The CDR3 length is 13 residues. The CDR3 sequence: CASSPTQNQPQHF. The DNA of the CDR3 is TGTGCCAGCTCACCGACCCAAAATCAGCCCCAGCATTTT.

This clone appeared a single time. CDR3 sequence: CASSETGGVNTEAFF. The CDR3, as DNA: TGTGCCAGCAGTGAGACAGGGGGTGTGAACACTGAAGCTTTCTTT. This chain connects TRBV6-1 to TRBJ1-1, with 9 bases lining up with TRBD1. The V gene's germline CDR1 is MNHNS and CDR2 SASEGT. Trimming took 3 bases from V and 0 from J; bases not matched to a gene: 2. This CDR3 is built from 15 residues.

For this clone: One end of the junction fails to match germline, which may point to a read error. The chain uses TRBV7-7 and TRBJ2-1; weak D call: TRBD2 (6 bases). From germline, CDR1 is SSHAT and CDR2 FNYEAQ (reference sequence). CDR3 size: 13 residues. CDR3 coding DNA: TGTGCTAGCAGCTCGGGACTCAACAATGAGCAGTTCTTC. It codes for CASSSGLNNEQFF.

This chain connects TRBV25-1 to TRBJ1-4; D call uncertain. The CDR3 length is 16 residues. Trimming removed 3 bases at V and 0 bases at J, with 11 bases between. Germline CDR1 and CDR2: MGHDK and SYGVNS. The CDR3 spells CASSEIAASTNEKLFF. DNA for the CDR3: TGTGCCAGCAGTGAGATTGCGGCTTCAACTAATGAAAAACTGTTTTTT.

This clone was found once. CDR3 sequence: CASSRTEETQYF. DNA of the CDR3: TGTGCCAGCAGTCGCACGGAGGAGACCCAGTACTTC. The chain combines TRBV2 with TRBJ2-5; no definite D call. The CDR3 extends over 12 amino acids. V was clipped by 5 bases and J by 5 bases, with 9 bases between them. CDR1 is SNHLY and CDR2 is FYNNEI in the germline V gene. The full variable domain, its missing parts supplied by reference TRBV2 and TRBJ2-5, is EPEVTQTPSHQVTQMGQEVILRCVPISNHLYFYWYRQILGQKVEFLVSFYNNEISEKSEIFDDQFSVERPDGSNFTLKIRSTKLEDSAMYFCASSRTEETQYFGPGTRLLVL.

The table lists this clone with a count of one. This chain uses TRBV11-3 with TRBJ2-2; D gene ambiguous. The CDR3 has 14 amino acids. Germline assignment: CDR1 SGHNT and CDR2 YENEEA. With 5 bases removed from V and 1 base from J, the gap between germline ends came to 8 bases. In nucleotides, the CDR3 is TGTGCCAGCAGCGTTTCACAGAACACCGGGGAGCTGTTTTTT. This sequence encodes CASSVSQNTGELFF.

This sequence joins TRBV5-6 and TRBJ2-5; D is undetermined. The CDR3 sequence is 13 residues long. V was pared by 0 bases and J by 5 bases, with 8 bases between. Germline values: CDR1 SGHDT, CDR2 YYEEEE. As DNA, the CDR3 is TGTGCCAGCAGCTTGGTACAACAGGAGACCCAGTACTTC. Amino acid sequence: CASSLVQQETQYF.

In its sample, this clone was seen a few times. The CDR3 DNA reads TGTGCCAGCTCACCACCTTCGACAGGGGCCTACGAGCAGTACTTC. Translating it yields CASSPPSTGAYEQYF. The chain is built from TRBV18 and TRBJ2-7; 8 nucleotides line up with TRBD1. Trimming at V came to 0 bases and at J to 2 bases, leaving 3 bases not matched to a gene. This CDR3 is 15 amino acids long. Germline V lookup: CDR1 KGHSH, CDR2 LQKENI.